The rows below give T cell receptor beta chains drawn from one sample of a study of blood T cell repertoires in COVID-19. Clones were read by immunoSEQ multiplex PCR, and TCRdb kept only the in-frame ones, dropping some. The sample contains about 430,000 clones, around nine tenths of which appear only once. Sequenced material: PBMCs or T cells enriched from blood (not recorded which). The receptors shown here come from a young woman who had been exposed to COVID-19. The CDR3 runs from the conserved cysteine through the conserved F or W. The order of the fields is J gene, D gene, clone size, CDR3 length, V gene, CDR3 protein, CDR3 DNA. A D gene is named only where the DNA matches it firmly. The size entry is marked missing in some rows and otherwise reads once, few, many or a size class.

TRBJ2-1 - once 15 TRBV7-9 CASSLATLSYNEQFF TGTGCCAGCAGCTTAGCAACCTTGAGCTACAATGAGCAGTTCTTC
TRBJ2-2 TRBD1 - 14 TRBV19 CASRGGLGTGELFF TGTGCCAGCCGAGGGGGCTTGGGCACCGGGGAGCTGTTTTTT
TRBJ2-5 - - 13 TRBV18 CASSPTGKETQYF TGTGCCAGCTCACCAACAGGGAAAGAGACCCAGTACTTC
TRBJ2-1 TRBD2 - 14 TRBV27 CASNTTSGGRGRFF TGTGCCAGCAACACGACTAGCGGGGGGCGGGGGAGGTTCTTC
TRBJ2-1 TRBD2 - 13 TRBV6-5 CASSPNLAVEQFF TGTGCCAGCAGCCCCAACCTAGCGGTTGAGCAGTTCTTC
TRBJ2-1 - - 17 TRBV3-1/TRBV3-2 CASSQDRGAAGDNEQFF TGTGCCAGCAGCCAAGATCGGGGAGCGGCCGGGGACAATGAGCAGTTCTTC
TRBJ2-5 - - 15 TRBV7-9 CASSITKAVEETQYF TGTGCCAGCAGCATCACTAAAGCGGTTGAAGAGACCCAGTACTTC
TRBJ1-2 - - 14 TRBV5-4 CASRRPGRGYGYTF TGTGCCAGCAGACGCCCCGGGAGGGGCTATGGCTACACCTTC
TRBJ2-3 TRBD2 - 15 TRBV9 CASSVQGLYTDTQYF TGTGCCAGCAGCGTACAGGGACTATACACAGATACGCAGTATTTT
TRBJ2-7 - - 14 TRBV7-6 CASSFQDSYYEQYF TGTGCCAGCAGCTTCCAGGACAGTTACTACGAGCAGTACTTC
TRBJ1-4 - - 15 TRBV3-1/TRBV3-2 CASPRRAGEREKLFF TGTGCCAGTCCGCGTCGGGCGGGAGAGAGAGAAAAACTGTTTTTT
TRBJ2-7 TRBD2 - 15 TRBV5-1 CASSYGTSGAHEQYF TGCGCCAGCAGCTACGGGACTAGCGGGGCCCACGAGCAGTACTTC
TRBJ2-1 TRBD2 once 17 TRBV7-8 CASSLRGDSHTYNEQFF TGTGCCAGCAGCCTCCGGGGGGACTCCCACACCTACAATGAGCAGTTCTTC
TRBJ2-5 TRBD2 - 15 TRBV7-9 CASRPSGGSEETQYF TGTGCCAGCAGACCCAGCGGGGGTTCGGAAGAGACCCAGTACTTC
TRBJ1-4 - once 16 TRBV5-6 CASSLGGQLYESKLFF TGTGCCAGCAGCTTGGGTGGGCAGCTCTACGAAAGTAAACTGTTTTTT
TRBJ1-1 TRBD1 - 12 TRBV12-5 CASGLETGEAFF TGTGCTAGTGGTTTGGAGACAGGGGAAGCTTTCTTT
TRBJ2-1 TRBD2 - 18 TRBV9 CASSASLISGGAGNEQFF TGTGCCAGCAGCGCTAGCTTGATTAGCGGGGGGGCGGGAAATGAGCAGTTCTTC
TRBJ2-1 TRBD2 - 18 TRBV28 CASSTLAGASGAGNEQFF TGTGCCAGCAGTACCTTAGCGGGAGCTTCTGGGGCGGGCAATGAGCAGTTCTTC
TRBJ2-5 TRBD2 - 16 TRBV9 CASSVVSSGAKETQYF TGTGCCAGCAGCGTAGTCTCCAGCGGGGCCAAAGAGACCCAGTACTTC
TRBJ1-4 TRBD1 - 17 TRBV4-3 CASSQAPGGDRTGKLFF TGCGCCAGCAGCCAAGCCCCAGGGGGCGATCGTACGGGAAAACTGTTTTTT
TRBJ1-1 - - 14 TRBV19 CASSILGGTTEAFF TGTGCCAGTAGTATTTTAGGAGGGACTACTGAAGCTTTCTTT
TRBJ2-7 - - 14 TRBV19 CASSARNLANEQYF TGTGCCAGTAGTGCTCGAAACCTAGCGAACGAGCAGTACTTC
TRBJ2-3 TRBD2 - 17 TRBV5-4 CASSGAMGGGRARTQYF TGTGCCAGCAGCGGGGCTATGGGAGGCGGGAGGGCGAGAACGCAGTATTTT
TRBJ2-7 - - 14 TRBV3-1/TRBV3-2 CASSQDSFRPEQYF TGTGCCAGCAGCCAAGATTCTTTCCGTCCCGAGCAGTACTTC
TRBJ2-7 - - 11 TRBV10-3 CAISGRTDQYF TGTGCCATCAGTGGGAGGACGGACCAGTACTTC
TRBJ2-1 - - 15 TRBV6-2/TRBV6-3 CASSGAAPSGNEQFF TGTGCCAGCAGTGGGGCGGCCCCCTCCGGCAATGAGCAGTTCTTC
TRBJ1-2 - - 14 TRBV6-5 CASSYEGGPNGYTF TGTGCCAGCAGTTACGAGGGGGGGCCAAATGGCTACACCTTC
TRBJ2-7 TRBD1 - 14 TRBV5-5 CASRLSTGAYEQYF TGTGCCAGCAGACTCTCTACAGGGGCCTACGAGCAGTACTTC
TRBJ1-2 - - 14 TRBV7-9 CASSLTAVDYGYTF TGTGCCAGCAGCTTGACGGCGGTAGACTATGGCTACACCTTC
TRBJ1-4 - few 18 TRBV6-1 CASSEMFDTRYANEKLFF TGTGCCAGCAGTGAAATGTTTGACACCAGATACGCTAATGAAAAACTGTTTTTT
TRBJ2-7 - - 17 TRBV21-1 CASSPTAGTGVSYEQYF TGTGCCAGCAGCCCTACCGCTGGGACAGGGGTTTCCTACGAGCAGTACTTC
TRBJ2-3 TRBD2 - 16 TRBV5-1 CASRRIAGGSTDTQYF TGCGCCAGCAGGAGGATAGCGGGGGGGAGCACAGATACGCAGTATTTT
TRBJ2-2 TRBD2 once 16 TRBV7-6 CASSLALAGGIGELFF TGTGCCAGCAGCTTAGCGCTAGCGGGAGGGATCGGGGAGCTGTTTTTT